The sample holds many counts of the clone carrying this T cell receptor beta chain. As yet, its antigen is unknown. The data were obtained in a study of early T cells in non-severe SARS-CoV-2 infection. The wider study: The study sequenced bulk RNA from unsorted whole blood, with chains unpaired.

There are 14 residues in the CDR3. Germline-derived CDR1 and CDR2 are SGHKS and YYEKEE (reference sequence). V lost 4 bases, J lost 5 bases, and 8 bases stayed unmatched. Attachment of unique molecular identifiers was made to individual cDNA molecules. TCRdb re-called the 5' RACE reads with MiXCR, one entry per CDR3 protein. The sample contains approximately 75,000 distinct CDR3 sequences, approximately 4.6% of which appear only once. Study-level findings and limits: The VDJdb matching leaned toward anti-spike CD8 responses and overlooked private and CD4 specificities.

This rearrangement joins TRBV5-5 to TRBJ1-1, with 7 bases that match TRBD1. The source material was whole blood, sampled at baseline. The receptor's source is an adult who was a healthcare worker with PCR-confirmed SARS-CoV-2 infection or an uninfected control (not recorded which). The donor label of this sample is uncertain. CDR3 nucleotide sequence: TGTGCCAGCAGCGTGGAGGGGGCCCGGACTGAAGCTTTCTTT. Its translation is CASSVEGARTEAFF.